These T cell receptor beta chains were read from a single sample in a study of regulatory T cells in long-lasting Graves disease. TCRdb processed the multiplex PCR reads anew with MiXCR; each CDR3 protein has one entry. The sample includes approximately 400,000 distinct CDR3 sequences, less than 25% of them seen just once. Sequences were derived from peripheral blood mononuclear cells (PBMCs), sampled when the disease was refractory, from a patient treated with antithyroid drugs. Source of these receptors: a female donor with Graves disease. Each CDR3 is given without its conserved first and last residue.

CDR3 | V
SASAVSRFPGGLF | TRBV20-1
ASSGPSRGYT | TRBV28
ASSPYRGELF | TRBV18
ASSYSGPTGEAGYT | TRBV6-5
SVEKDRSPYNSPLH | TRBV29-1
ASSMNRGLETQY | TRBV19
ASSYSSGTTYEQY | TRBV6-5
ASSYSGALNTEAF | TRBV6-2/TRBV6-3
ASSNRGRRANVLT | TRBV7-2
ASRGSDPNSPLH | TRBV6-1
ASRRDAPGAGGSYEQY | TRBV27
ASSTRDFAFAEQY | TRBV19
ASSLGRIAGGTDTQY | TRBV5-4
ASSSGVGGGYSNQPQH | TRBV28
ASSLAGSDGYT | TRBV5-5
ASSTALGGNTEAF | TRBV6-1
SASVPRLSEQY | TRBV20-1
ASSLRTFQSPLH | TRBV27
ASSLGRQGRSYGYT | TRBV11-2
ASYDYGYT | TRBV19
ASSQERASGLVFYEQY | TRBV3-1
ASTWGLAGATGELF | TRBV7-2
SARDPGPGEQF | TRBV20-1
ASSLEPLGVAEAF | TRBV7-3
ASSPWDTQY | TRBV7-8
ATSRETGGAGYT | TRBV15
ASWGTLRGRSYEQY | TRBV6-2/TRBV6-3
ASSSPIRGTAYEQY | TRBV7-3
ASSNRDRDDEQY | TRBV7-2
ASSYDGVGTQY | TRBV6-2/TRBV6-3
ASSLGGEYEQY | TRBV7-2
ASGQPRWQY | TRBV12-3/TRBV12-4
ASSIPRIRGSSTGELF | TRBV19
ASRSVTGGATGELF | TRBV12-3/TRBV12-4
ASRLGQGRQPQH | TRBV5-1
ASRLLGNQPQH | TRBV28
ASSLALTGRETQY | TRBV12-3/TRBV12-4
ASWERGYNEQF | TRBV28
ASSLTGAGETQY | TRBV28
SAQKLDRGSYEQY | TRBV20-1
ASRPMARPEAF | TRBV11-2
ASSIQGSHYGYT | TRBV28
ASSFSGKSTDTQY | TRBV5-1
ASSLFRLEAF | TRBV12-3/TRBV12-4
ATSRVGTGLEKLF | TRBV15
ASSGGSGYT | TRBV28
ASSVGGGIEQY | TRBV9
ASSFLNAGDTGELF | TRBV7-9